This entry concerns a single T cell receptor (beta chain). This sample is part of a study of blood T cells in healthy people across ages. The authors ran a second PCR of roughly 6 to 12 cycles using a sample-barcoded 5' primer and a J-beta primer mix. TCRdb re-called the 5' RACE reads through MiXCR, storing one row per CDR3 protein. The repertoire includes approximately 800,000 distinct CDR3 sequences, 56% of them detected once, and roughly 25% sits in the top ten. V was clipped by 6 bases and J by 6 bases, with 15 bases between them. This CDR3 comprises 14 residues. CDR1 and CDR2 (germline): MNHEY, SVGAGI. A minimum of 7 million PBMCs was isolated per sample.

The chain links TRBV6-5 to TRBJ2-1; TRBD1 might be the D (5 bases). Material: blood. The sequence derives from a man aged 35 to 55 in good health. In nucleotides, the CDR3 is TGTGCCAGCAGGGGGCTAGGAGCTCTCAATGAGCAGTTCTTC. Its protein product is CASRGLGALNEQFF.